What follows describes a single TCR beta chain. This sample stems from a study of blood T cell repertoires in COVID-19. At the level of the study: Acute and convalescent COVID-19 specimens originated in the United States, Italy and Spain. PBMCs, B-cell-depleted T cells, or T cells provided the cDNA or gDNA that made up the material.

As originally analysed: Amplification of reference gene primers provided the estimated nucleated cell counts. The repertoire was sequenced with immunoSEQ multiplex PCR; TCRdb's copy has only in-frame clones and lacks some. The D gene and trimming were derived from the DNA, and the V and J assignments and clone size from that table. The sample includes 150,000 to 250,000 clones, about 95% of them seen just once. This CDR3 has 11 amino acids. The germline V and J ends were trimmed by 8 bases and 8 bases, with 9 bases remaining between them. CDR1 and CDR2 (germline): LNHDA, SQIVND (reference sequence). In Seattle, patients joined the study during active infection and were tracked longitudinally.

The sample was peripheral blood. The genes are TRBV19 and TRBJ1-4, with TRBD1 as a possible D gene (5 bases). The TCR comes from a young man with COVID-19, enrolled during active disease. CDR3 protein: CASRDREKLFF. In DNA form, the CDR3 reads TGTGCCAGTCGAGACAGAGAAAAACTGTTTTTT.